Listed here are 26 T cell receptor beta chains from one sample, sequenced in a study of blood T cells in healthy people across ages. Primed by a sample-barcoded 5' primer and a J-beta primer mix, a second PCR proceeded for 7 to 11 cycles. TCRdb analysed the 5' RACE reads with MiXCR anew, one entry per CDR3 protein. In the table there are hundreds of thousands of distinct CDR3 sequences, roughly 44% of which are singletons. The sample consisted of blood. These receptors came from a man aged 55 to 69 in good health.

This clonotype showed up many times. V gene TRBV4-3 combines with J gene TRBJ2-7; 13 bases align to TRBD2. The germline V gene has CDR1 LGHNA and CDR2 YSLEER. Trimming at V came to 3 bases and at J to 2 bases, leaving 7 bases not matched to a gene. There are 17 residues in the CDR3. The CDR3, as DNA: TGCGCCAGCAGCCAGGGACTAGCGGGGCAGGCAACCTACGAGCAGTACTTC. The encoded protein is CASSQGLAGQATYEQYF.

The chain uses TRBV20-1 and TRBJ2-1, with TRBD1 identical over 8 bases. The assigned J gene may be wrong: the sequence end matches TRBJ2-7 better. This CDR3 spans 16 amino acids. Germline values: CDR1 DFQATT, CDR2 SNEGSKA (reference sequence). CDR3 protein: CSARMTGVSSYNEQYF. In DNA, the CDR3 is TGCAGTGCTAGGATGACAGGGGTTAGCTCCTACAATGAGCAGTACTTC.

This sequence joins TRBV4-3 and TRBJ2-3; D gene ambiguous. The V and J ends lost 0 bases and 0 bases respectively, with 4 bases between them. The CDR3 has 14 residues. Germline V gene lookup returns CDR1 LGHNA and CDR2 YSLEER. CDR3 region: CASSQDISTDTQYF. The DNA of the CDR3 is TGCGCCAGCAGCCAAGACATCAGCACAGATACGCAGTATTTT.

The chain has TRBV11-2 and TRBJ2-4; 10 nucleotides agree with TRBD1. V shed 3 bases, J shed 0 bases, and the junction held 8 bases outside the gene matches. The CDR3 runs to 18 residues. The germline gives CDR1 SGHAT, CDR2 FQNNGV. CDR3 loop: CASSLRGTGDLAKNIQYF. CDR3 coding DNA: TGTGCCAGCAGCTTGAGGGGGACAGGGGACTTAGCCAAAAACATTCAGTACTTC.

V usage is TRBV29-1 and J usage is TRBJ2-7; D assignment may be TRBD1 or TRBD2 (5 bases each). Deletions cut 4 bases from V and 2 bases from J, with 9 bases between. Germline lookup yields CDR1 SQVTM and CDR2 ANQGSEA. This CDR3 contains 12 residues. CDR3 sequence reads: CSVARDPYEQYF. The CDR3, as DNA: TGCAGCGTTGCCAGGGACCCCTACGAGCAGTACTTC.

J is TRBJ2-1 and V is TRBV27, with D maybe TRBD2 (5 bases). The DNA end is more similar to TRBJ2-7, so the J call may be wrong. The CDR3 runs 14 residues. Germline CDR1 and CDR2: MNHEY and SMNVEV (reference sequence). The DNA of the CDR3 is TGTGCCAGCCGGGATGACGGCTCCTACAATGAGCAGTACTTC. It encodes CASRDDGSYNEQYF.

This clonotype was observed a few times. The genes are TRBV3-1 and TRBJ2-7; TRBD2 matches at 7 bases. Germline V gene lookup returns CDR1 LGHDT and CDR2 YNNKEL (reference sequence). The CDR3 sequence is 16 residues long. With 0 bases clipped from V and 0 bases from J, the junction kept 5 bases outside the gene matches. The DNA of the CDR3 is TGTGCCAGCAGCCAAGATTGGCGGGGGAGCTCCTACGAGCAGTACTTC. Translated, it gives CASSQDWRGSSYEQYF.

The CDR3 here is CASSFGTACEQYF. The CDR3 nucleotides read TGTGCCAGCAGCTTTGGGACAGCCTGCGAGCAGTACTTC. The chain links TRBV7-9 to TRBJ2-5; 7 positions match TRBD1. The DNA matches TRBJ2-7 better at its end, which makes the J call doubtful. Germline-derived CDR1 and CDR2 are SEHNR and FQNEAQ (reference sequence). There are 13 residues in the CDR3.

The rearrangement joins TRBV18 to TRBJ1-2, with unresolved D. This CDR3 is 14 amino acids long. The germline V gene encodes CDR1 KGHSH and CDR2 LQKENI. With 3 bases removed from V and 2 bases from J, the gap between germline ends came to 10 bases. CDR3 bases: TGTGCCAGCTCACCCTTAGGACCGAACTATGGCTACACCTTC. This translates into CASSPLGPNYGYTF.

This clonotype was observed a handful of times. The genes are TRBV4-1 and TRBJ1-6, with 9 positions matching TRBD1. The CDR3 extends over 16 amino acids. The J segment lost 9 bases and the V segment lost 0 bases, leaving 6 bases of the junction unmatched. Germline loops: CDR1 MGHRA, CDR2 YSYEKL. CDR3: CASSQDQDRGRSPLHF. CDR3 sequence (DNA): TGCGCCAGCAGCCAAGATCAGGACAGGGGACGTTCACCCCTCCACTTT.

The chain recombines TRBV20-1 with TRBJ1-6, with D unresolved. Germline V gives CDR1 DFQATT, CDR2 SNEGSKA (reference sequence). V was pared by 1 base and J by 0 bases, with 10 bases between. CDR3 length equals 16 residues. The CDR3 sequence: CSARAGYSSYNSPLHF. CDR3 sequence (DNA): TGCAGTGCTAGAGCAGGCTATTCCTCCTATAATTCACCCCTCCACTTT.

The rearrangement links TRBV7-2 to TRBJ1-2; weak D call: TRBD1 (5 bases). Trimming took 5 bases from V and 0 from J, leaving 19 bases between them. Germline CDR1 and CDR2: SGHTA and FQGNSA. The CDR3 spans 17 residues. The CDR3 loop reads CASSASGRRNSNYGYTF. CDR3 in DNA: TGTGCCAGCAGCGCCTCGGGACGAAGGAACTCTAACTATGGCTACACCTTC.

This chain connects TRBV4-2 to TRBJ2-1; D might be TRBD2 (6 bases). The V gene's germline CDR1 is LGHNA and CDR2 YNFKEQ. V lost 2 bases and J 4 bases, leaving 12 bases between the germline ends. The CDR3 is made up of 15 amino acids. The CDR3 DNA reads TGTGCCAGCAGCCAAAGCGGACTAACATACAATGAGCAGTTCTTC. Translation: CASSQSGLTYNEQFF.

In this sample, this clonotype turned up many times. The rearrangement uses TRBV4-3 and TRBJ2-7, with a possible D match to TRBD2 (6 bases). Trimming took 1 base from V and 0 from J, leaving 10 bases between them. CDR1 LGHNA and CDR2 YSLEER come from the germline V gene. This CDR3 contains 15 residues. The CDR3 reads CASSQGAGSSYEQYF. CDR3 coding DNA: TGCGCCAGCAGCCAAGGGGCGGGGAGCTCCTACGAGCAGTACTTC.

In its sample, this clonotype was seen a few times. V is TRBV20-1 and J is TRBJ2-6; D ambiguous. This CDR3 spans 15 amino acids. Germline CDR1 reads DFQATT; CDR2 reads SNEGSKA (reference sequence). Between the trimmed V and J ends, which lost 0 bases and 0 bases, there was a span of 6 bases. CDR3 sequence (DNA): TGCAGTGCTAGAGAGAAGAGCTCTGGGGCCAACGTCCTGACTTTC. Its translation: CSAREKSSGANVLTF.

This clonotype was seen more than once but under ten times. The chain couples TRBV5-5 to TRBJ2-6; TRBD2 is a possible D gene (6 bases). This CDR3 has 18 amino acids. The germline gives CDR1 SGHKS, CDR2 YYEKEE (reference sequence). V was clipped by 4 bases and J by 1 base, with 18 bases between them. CDR3 loop: CASSPPLRGESGANVLTF. The CDR3 nucleotides read TGTGCCAGCAGCCCGCCTTTGCGGGGAGAATCTGGGGCCAACGTCCTGACTTTC. The variable domain in full, with the rest retrieved from reference TRBV5-5 and TRBJ2-6, is DAGVTQSPTHLIKTRGQQVTLRCSPISGHKSVSWYQQVLGQGPQFIFQYYEKEERGRGNFPDRFSARQFPNYSSELNVNALLLGDSALYLCASSPPLRGESGANVLTFGAGSRLTVL.

This chain links TRBV5-1 with TRBJ2-7, with D possibly matching TRBD2 (6 bases). The CDR3 has 16 residues. Germline CDR1 reads SGHRS; CDR2 reads YFSETQ. The V and J ends lost 4 bases and 0 bases respectively, with 17 bases between them. This chain's CDR3 is CASSPAGSSYSYEQYF. For the CDR3, the DNA is TGCGCCAGCAGCCCTGCCGGGAGCTCCTACTCCTACGAGCAGTACTTC.

The chain links TRBV29-1 to TRBJ1-5; D is possibly TRBD1 (5 bases). Germline loops: CDR1 SQVTM, CDR2 ANQGSEA. V lost 4 bases and J lost 7, with 14 bases in between. The CDR3 has 13 residues. DNA for the CDR3: TGCAGCGTTGGTGGGACGAGAGAACAGCCCCAGCATTTT. Translation gives CSVGGTREQPQHF.

This clonotype was detected only a few times. The chain is built from TRBV7-2 and TRBJ2-3; the D is unclear. The CDR3 sequence is 14 residues long. Per germline, CDR1 SGHTA and CDR2 FQGNSA. V shed 1 base and J shed 4 bases, with 9 bases lying between them. The CDR3 loop reads CASSLGVGPDTQYF. DNA of the CDR3: TGTGCCAGCAGCTTAGGGGTTGGGCCAGATACGCAGTATTTT.

This clonotype was counted ten times or more. J is TRBJ2-7 and V is TRBV12-3 or TRBV12-4, with 9 bases identical to TRBD2. J lost 4 bases, V lost 3 bases, and 7 bases had no gene match. The length of the CDR3 is 15 residues. DNA of the CDR3: TGTGCCAGCAGTTTCGTTAGTAGCGGGGGTTACGAGCAGTACTTC. Its protein is CASSFVSSGGYEQYF.

This clonotype was observed a few times. V is TRBV6-6 and J is TRBJ2-7; 9 bases agree with TRBD2. Looked up from germline, CDR1 is MNHNY and CDR2 is SVGAGI (reference sequence). V lost 2 bases to trimming and J lost 2 bases; unmatched junction nucleotides: 7. The CDR3 loop spans 16 amino acids. CDR3 amino acids: CASSYPLAGSTYEQYF. DNA of the CDR3: TGTGCCAGCAGTTACCCTCTAGCGGGGAGTACCTACGAGCAGTACTTC.

V is TRBV12-3 or TRBV12-4 and J is TRBJ2-4; D unclear. The V and J ends lost 2 bases and 7 bases respectively, with 12 bases between them. The CDR3 sequence is 14 residues long. The CDR3 loop is CASSLSPQWNIQYF. CDR3 sequence (DNA): TGTGCCAGCAGTTTATCCCCCCAGTGGAACATTCAGTACTTC.

This clonotype was found many times. V and J are TRBV2 and TRBJ2-6; the D gene could be TRBD1 or TRBD2 (5 bases each). Looked up from germline, CDR1 is SNHLY and CDR2 is FYNNEI. CDR3 length: 18 amino acids. The V and J ends lost 6 bases and 0 bases respectively, with 18 bases between them. The CDR3 DNA reads TGTGCCAGCAGGGGACCTAGTGACACGTTCTCTGGGGCCAACGTCCTGACTTTC. As protein: CASRGPSDTFSGANVLTF.

The table lists this clonotype with a few counts. The DNA for the CDR3 is TGTGCCAGCAGTTTCGGGGGGGGCTCGTCGGATACGCAGTATTTT. Translation: CASSFGGGSSDTQYF. V usage is TRBV12-3 or TRBV12-4 and J usage is TRBJ2-3; 8 positions agree with TRBD2. Unmatched junction bases numbered 8, after V lost 3 bases and J lost 6 bases. The CDR3 totals 15 residues.

This clonotype was seen once. The V gene is TRBV6-2 or TRBV6-3, the J gene TRBJ2-7; the D is unclear. Germline CDR1 and CDR2: MNHEY and SVGEGT. The CDR3 is 13 residues long. The V end was cut by 5 bases, the J end by 3 bases, with 11 bases between. This CDR3 reads CASSDKQNYEQYF. The CDR3, as DNA: TGTGCCAGCAGTGACAAACAGAACTACGAGCAGTACTTC.

V is TRBV6-2 or TRBV6-3 and J is TRBJ2-7; tentative D call: TRBD1 (6 bases). Germline lookup yields CDR1 MNHEY and CDR2 SVGEGT. This CDR3 is 14 amino acids long. Deletions cut 6 bases from V and 0 bases from J, with 12 bases between. The CDR3, as DNA: TGTGCCAGCAGGCCGACAGGCCGCTCCTACGAGCAGTACTTC. It encodes CASRPTGRSYEQYF.